A single sample gave rise to the 17 T cell receptor beta chains below, sequenced in a study of somatic mutations in cytotoxic T cells in rheumatoid arthritis. Profiling relied on immunoSEQ multiplex PCR, and the TCRdb table lists in-frame clones only, not all of them. The data show 25,000 to 35,000 clones, around nine tenths seen once. Input material: CD8+ T cells sorted from blood. Source of these receptors: an adult with rheumatoid arthritis.

CDR3 region: CASSEANGGGGTTDTQYF. As DNA, the CDR3 is TGTGCCAGCAGTGAAGCAAACGGCGGAGGGGGAACCACAGATACGCAGTATTTT. The chain couples TRBV6-1 to TRBJ2-3, with D perhaps TRBD1 or TRBD2 (6 bases each). Germline V gene sequence: CDR1 MNHNS, CDR2 SASEGT. The CDR3 contains 18 residues. Trimming stripped 0 bases from V and 2 bases from J, with 18 bases between.

V gene TRBV11-2 combines with J gene TRBJ2-3; 7 bases match TRBD2. CDR3 length: 14 residues. Germline values: CDR1 SGHAT, CDR2 FQNNGV. The J segment lost 1 base and the V segment lost 2 bases, leaving 0 bases of the junction unmatched. The CDR3 is CASSLLAGTDTQYF. CDR3 bases: TGTGCCAGCAGCTTACTAGCGGGCACAGATACGCAGTATTTT. Based on the CDR3 plus reference TRBV11-2 and TRBJ2-3, the full variable domain is EAGVAQSPRYKIIEKRQSVAFWCNPISGHATLYWYQQILGQGPKLLIQFQNNGVVDDSQLPKDRFSAERLKGVDSTLKIQPAKLEDSAVYLCASSLLAGTDTQYFGPGTRLTVL.

V gene TRBV30 combines with J gene TRBJ2-1; D is perhaps TRBD2 (7 bases). Germline CDR1 is GTSNPN and CDR2 is SVGIG (reference sequence). V gave up 0 bases and J gave up 5 bases, with 14 bases separating them. The CDR3 is 15 amino acids. CDR3 nucleotide sequence: TGTGCCTGGAGTGTGTTTGTAGGGGGGGACAATGAGCAGTTCTTC. This translates into CAWSVFVGGDNEQFF.

The rearrangement uses TRBV9 and TRBJ1-2; D possibly corresponds to TRBD1 (6 bases). The CDR3 runs 14 residues. Per germline, CDR1 SGDLS and CDR2 YYNGEE. Trimming took off 3 bases at V and 0 bases at J, with 9 bases between the two ends. In nucleotides, the CDR3 is TGTGCCAGCAGCGGATCAGGGGCTAACTATGGCTACACCTTC. This translates into CASSGSGANYGYTF. The whole variable domain, filled in from reference TRBV9 and TRBJ1-2, reads DSGVTQTPKHLITATGQRVTLRCSPRSGDLSVYWYQQSLDQGLQFLIQYYNGEERAKGNILERFSAQQFPDLHSELNLSSLELGDSALYFCASSGSGANYGYTFGSGTRLTVV.

CDR3 amino acids: CASSEVPGGEQYF. The CDR3 DNA follows: TGTGCCAGCAGTGAGGTGCCCGGGGGTGAGCAGTACTTC. V usage is TRBV6-4 and J usage is TRBJ2-7, with a weak D call TRBD2 (6 bases). Germline assignment: CDR1 MRHNA and CDR2 SNTAGT. The CDR3 has 13 residues. Trimming took off 3 bases at V and 7 bases at J, with 13 bases between the two ends.

The chain combines TRBV29-1 with TRBJ2-3; TRBD2 matches 8 bases. CDR3 length: 15 residues. CDR1 and CDR2 (germline): SQVTM, ANQGSEA. V dropped 7 bases and J dropped 0; count of bases not matched to a gene: 9. The DNA of the CDR3 is TGCAGCGGCGTGCGACTAGCGACTAGCACAGATACGCAGTATTTT. Translation: CSGVRLATSTDTQYF.

The V call is TRBV30, the J call TRBJ2-1; either TRBD1 or TRBD2 may supply D (5 bases each). CDR1 is GTSNPN, CDR2 SVGIG, per germline (reference sequence). The CDR3 totals 14 residues. Trimming stripped 8 bases from V and 4 bases from J, with 18 bases between. This CDR3 reads CATTGTTGYNEQFF. Written as DNA, the CDR3 is TGTGCCACTACCGGGACCACTGGGTACAATGAGCAGTTCTTC.

In the case of this clone: The same CDR3 can be traced to other DNA sequences in this sample. The chain combines TRBV15 with TRBJ1-5; D gene ambiguous. The CDR3 totals 12 residues. Trimming removed 0 bases at V and 4 bases at J, with 1 base between. The germline V gene encodes CDR1 LNHNV and CDR2 YYDKDF (reference sequence). The DNA of the CDR3 is TGTGCCACCAGCAGAGAGAATCAGCCCCAGCATTTT. Encoded protein: CATSRENQPQHF.

This chain links TRBV7-6 with TRBJ2-7; either TRBD1 or TRBD2 may fit D (5 bases each). V dropped 6 bases and J dropped 2 bases, with 11 bases sitting between them. From germline, CDR1 is SGHVS and CDR2 FNYEAQ. The CDR3 has 13 residues. CDR3 sequence: CASSQGATYEQYF. The CDR3 DNA reads TGTGCCAGCAGTCAGGGAGCTACCTACGAGCAGTACTTC.

The chain uses TRBV29-1 and TRBJ2-3; D is possibly TRBD2 (5 bases). V was shortened by 3 bases and J by 6 bases, with 16 bases between the two germline ends. Germline-derived CDR1 and CDR2 are SQVTM and ANQGSEA. The CDR3 is 14 amino acids. CDR3 in amino acids: CSVDPPGSSDTQYF. The DNA of the CDR3 is TGCAGCGTTGATCCCCCTGGGAGCAGCGATACGCAGTATTTT.

This chain connects TRBV9 to TRBJ2-5, with 8 bases lining up with TRBD2. The CDR3 has 15 residues. V lost 4 bases to trimming and J lost 4 bases; unmatched junction nucleotides: 9. Germline V gene lookup returns CDR1 SGDLS and CDR2 YYNGEE. The CDR3, as DNA: TGTGCCAGCAGCATCGGGACTAGAGGAGGAGAGACCCAGTACTTC. This sequence encodes CASSIGTRGGETQYF.

The rearrangement joins TRBV10-2 to TRBJ2-1; the match to TRBD2 covers 7 bases. This CDR3 is built from 14 residues. The germline CDR1 and CDR2 sequences are WSHSY and SAAADI. The J segment lost 9 bases and the V segment lost 1 base, leaving 6 bases of the junction unmatched. For the CDR3, the DNA is TGCGCCAGCAGTGAGTTGGGGGAGGGAATTGAGCAGTTCTTC. Its translation: CASSELGEGIEQFF.

The chain joins TRBV11-2 to TRBJ2-7, with D hard to call. Germline V gives CDR1 SGHAT, CDR2 FQNNGV. V was shortened by 6 bases and J by 4 bases, with 16 bases between the two germline ends. CDR3 length: 14 residues. This CDR3 is CASSPLASIYEQYF. The DNA for the CDR3 is TGTGCCAGCAGTCCCCTCGCGTCTATTTACGAGCAGTACTTC.

The chain uses TRBV9 and TRBJ2-5, with 10 bases fitting TRBD2. Germline CDR1 is SGDLS and CDR2 is YYNGEE. The V gene end was trimmed by 5 bases and the J gene end by 3 bases; junction bases not matched to a gene: 10. The CDR3 sequence is 16 residues long. CDR3 bases: TGTGCCAGCAGTGAGTACGACCTAGCGGGGGAAGAGACCCAGTACTTC. It is translated as CASSEYDLAGEETQYF.

This chain joins TRBV7-2 and TRBJ2-5, with D perhaps matching TRBD2 (6 bases). Trimming pared 5 bases from V and 5 bases from J, leaving 12 bases between. CDR3 size: 13 residues. Germline CDR1 is SGHTA and CDR2 is FQGNSA. For the CDR3, the DNA is TGTGCCAGCAGCGCTGGACTAAGGGAGACCCAGTACTTC. As protein: CASSAGLRETQYF.

The CDR3: CASSLRGGTDTQYF. The CDR3 nucleotides are TGTGCCAGCAGCTTGAGGGGCGGCACAGATACGCAGTATTTT. V is TRBV5-4 and J is TRBJ2-3, with D possibly being TRBD1 (5 bases). The V gene's germline CDR1 is SGHNT and CDR2 YYREEE (reference sequence). V lost 1 base, J lost 1 base, and 7 bases lay in between. The CDR3 consists of 14 residues.

V usage is TRBV9 and J usage is TRBJ1-5, with 8 bases that match TRBD1. With 3 bases clipped from V and 6 bases from J, the junction kept 2 bases outside the gene matches. The CDR3 contains 13 residues. The germline V gene has CDR1 SGDLS and CDR2 YYNGEE. The CDR3: CASSATGVQPQHF. The CDR3 coding sequence is TGTGCCAGCAGCGCGACAGGGGTTCAGCCCCAGCATTTT.